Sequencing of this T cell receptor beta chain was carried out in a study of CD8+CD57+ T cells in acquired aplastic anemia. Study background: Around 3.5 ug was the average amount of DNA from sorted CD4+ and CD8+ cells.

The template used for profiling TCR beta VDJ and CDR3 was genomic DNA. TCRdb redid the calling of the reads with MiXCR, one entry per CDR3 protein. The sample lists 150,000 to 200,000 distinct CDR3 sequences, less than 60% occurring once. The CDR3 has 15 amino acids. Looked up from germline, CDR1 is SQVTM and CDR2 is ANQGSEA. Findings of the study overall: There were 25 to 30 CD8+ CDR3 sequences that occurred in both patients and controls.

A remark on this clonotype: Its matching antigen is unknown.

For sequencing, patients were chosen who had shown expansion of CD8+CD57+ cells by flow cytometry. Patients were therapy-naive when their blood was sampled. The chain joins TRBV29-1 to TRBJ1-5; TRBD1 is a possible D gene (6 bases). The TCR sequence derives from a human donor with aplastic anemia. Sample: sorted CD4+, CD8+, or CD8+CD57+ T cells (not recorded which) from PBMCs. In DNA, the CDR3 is TGCAGAGCTATCTGGACAGAGTATAGCAATCAGCCCCAGCATTTT. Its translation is CRAIWTEYSNQPQHF.